This is a list of T cell receptor beta chains from one sample in a study of cytomegalovirus exposure and HLA in healthy donors. The protocol was immunoSEQ multiplex PCR, while the TCRdb copy is restricted to in-frame clones and leaves out a portion. The data show about 120,000 clones, roughly 82% seen once. Sequencing was carried out using PBMCs. These receptors all come from a woman aged 18-29 years in good health and CMV-seronegative. Each CDR3 is given with its conserved first and last residue. Each record gives: J gene, D gene, clone size, V gene, CDR3 DNA, CDR3 protein. D genes are given only for firm matches. Clone sizes are given selectively: once, few, many, or a class where the clone is expanded.

>TRBJ2-7|-|-|TRBV2
TGTGCCAGCAGTGAAAGCGCCCTTCAGTACTTC
CASSESALQYF
>TRBJ2-7|TRBD1|-|TRBV10-1
TGCGCCAGCAGTGAGACCGGGACAGGGGTCTACGAGCAGTACTTC
CASSETGTGVYEQYF
>TRBJ1-4|-|-|TRBV10-3
TGTGCCATCAGTGTCTCGGGGGGCTGGTCTAATGAAAAACTGTTTTTT
CAISVSGGWSNEKLFF
>TRBJ2-7|TRBD1|-|TRBV27
TGTGCCACCCGTCGGACAGGGGTCTACGAGCAGTACTTC
CATRRTGVYEQYF
>TRBJ2-1|-|-|TRBV15
TGTGCCACCAGCAGACCTAAACCCGTCAATGAGCAGTTCTTC
CATSRPKPVNEQFF
>TRBJ1-4|TRBD1|-|TRBV19
TGTGCCAGTAGTATACGCTCCCCCGGACAGGGTTGGGAACTGTTTTTT
CASSIRSPGQGWELFF
>TRBJ1-1|-|-|TRBV25-1
TGTGCCAGCAGTGAGACACTAGTCCGGAACACTGAAGCTTTCTTT
CASSETLVRNTEAFF
>TRBJ1-1|-|few|TRBV2
TGTGCCAGCAGTGGCCAGGAGAACACTGAAGCTTTCTTT
CASSGQENTEAFF
>TRBJ1-1|-|-|TRBV5-5
TGTGCCAGCAGCTTGGAGGTAGCTAACACTGAAGCTTTCTTT
CASSLEVANTEAFF
>TRBJ1-2|TRBD1|-|TRBV5-6
TGTGCCAGCAGCTTGGTAAGGGACAGGGTTTCTTATGGCTACACCTTC
CASSLVRDRVSYGYTF
>TRBJ1-1|-|-|TRBV19
TGTGCCAGTAGCCGACGACAGCTTGAAGCTTTCTTT
CASSRRQLEAFF
>TRBJ2-6|-|once|TRBV7-8
TGTGCCAGCAGCTTAAGGCGGGACTCTGGGGCCAACGGCCTGACTTTC
CASSLRRDSGANGLTF
>TRBJ2-1|TRBD1|-|TRBV7-9
TGTGCCAGCAGCTTAGGGGACAGGGGGAATGAGCAGTTCTTC
CASSLGDRGNEQFF
>TRBJ2-2|-|-|TRBV5-4
TGTGCCAGCAGCTTGGGCCGGGGGTCTAACACCGGGGAGCTGTTTTTT
CASSLGRGSNTGELFF
>TRBJ1-1|TRBD1|few|TRBV19
TGTGCCAGTAGTATAGCGGGGAACAGGGGGCTGGGAGGGGACACTGAAGCTTTCTTT
CASSIAGNRGLGGDTEAFF
>TRBJ1-3|-|-|TRBV5-1
TGCGCCAGCAGCTTGGATGCGGTATCTGGAAACACCATATATTTT
CASSLDAVSGNTIYF
>TRBJ1-5|TRBD1|-|TRBV27
TGTGCCAGCAAGACAGGGGGACAGCCCCAGCATTTT
CASKTGGQPQHF
>TRBJ2-7|-|-|TRBV6-6
TGTGCCAGCAGCGCCGGGACTCCTCCGGAGCAGTACTTC
CASSAGTPPEQYF
>TRBJ1-5|-|-|TRBV6-1
TGTGCCAGCAGTGATCCCCACCCCGGTCATTTT
CASSDPHPGHF
>TRBJ2-1|-|-|TRBV6-5
TGTGCCAGCAGTTATGAGGGTACCTCCTACAATGAGCAGTTCTTC
CASSYEGTSYNEQFF
>TRBJ2-1|TRBD2|-|TRBV29-1
TGCAGCGTGCGTCCGACTAGCGTGCAGTTCTTC
CSVRPTSVQFF
>TRBJ2-1|-|-|TRBV2
TGTGCCAGCAGTCTATCGAGCTCCTACAATGAGCAGTTCTTC
CASSLSSSYNEQFF
>TRBJ2-1|TRBD1|-|TRBV29-1
TGCAGCGTTGACCGACAGGGCTTGAATGAGCAGTTCTTC
CSVDRQGLNEQFF
>TRBJ2-7|-|-|TRBV7-9
TGTGCCAGCAGCTTAGTCAACTACGAGCAGTACTTC
CASSLVNYEQYF
>TRBJ2-5|TRBD1|once|TRBV28
TGTGCCAGCAGTGGCCGGACAGGGGTGGTAGAGACCCAGTACTTC
CASSGRTGVVETQYF
>TRBJ1-1|-|-|TRBV5-4
TGTGCCAGCAGCTTGGGGCACAGCCAAACTGAAGCTTTCTTT
CASSLGHSQTEAFF
>TRBJ1-3|-|-|TRBV6-5
TGTGCCAGCAGTCGACACATCTCTGGAAACACCATATATTTT
CASSRHISGNTIYF
>TRBJ1-3|-|once|TRBV10-1
TGCGCCAGCAGTGAGTCCGGCACCGGGAACACCATATATTTT
CASSESGTGNTIYF
>TRBJ1-3|-|-|TRBV9
TGTGCCAGCAGCGTAGCTACAGGGTCTGGAAACACCATATATTTT
CASSVATGSGNTIYF
>TRBJ2-7|TRBD1|-|TRBV13
TGTGCCAGCAGCCCGCTTGGACAGGGCCGGGACGAGCAGTACTTC
CASSPLGQGRDEQYF
>TRBJ1-2|TRBD1|-|TRBV27
TGTGCCAGCAGCCGGGACAGGGGGCATGGCTACACCTTC
CASSRDRGHGYTF
>TRBJ1-1|-|-|TRBV6-5
TGTGCCAGCAGTTACCCTCCGGGGGTCACTGAAGCTTTCTTT
CASSYPPGVTEAFF
>TRBJ2-5|-|-|TRBV18
TGTGCCAGCTCACCACCTCAGGGGCTCCCACAAGAGACCCAGTACTTC
CASSPPQGLPQETQYF
>TRBJ2-7|TRBD2|-|TRBV7-6
TGTGCCAGCAGCCCTAGGCGGGGGAATTACGAGCAGTACTTC
CASSPRRGNYEQYF
>TRBJ2-2|-|-|TRBV11-2
TGTGCCAGCAGCTTTGGTGGAGGAAAGACCGGGGAGCTGTTTTTT
CASSFGGGKTGELFF
>TRBJ2-1|TRBD2|-|TRBV5-1
TGCGCCAGCAGCCGGGGACTAGCGGACCACAATGAGCAGTTCTTC
CASSRGLADHNEQFF
>TRBJ1-6|-|-|TRBV9
TGTGCCAGCAGCGTAGACAGGGTAAAGGGTTCACCCCTCCACTTT
CASSVDRVKGSPLHF
>TRBJ2-7|-|-|TRBV11-2
TGTGCCAGCAGCAGCAATGCCTACGAGCAGTACTTC
CASSSNAYEQYF
>TRBJ2-2|-|-|TRBV6-5
TGTGCCAGCAGTGAGTACAGGGCCACCGGGGAGCTGTTTTTT
CASSEYRATGELFF
>TRBJ1-1|-|-|TRBV5-6
TGTGCCAGCAGCTTGTACCTGGGGAGCACTGAAGCTTTCTTT
CASSLYLGSTEAFF
>TRBJ1-5|-|-|TRBV18
TGTGCCAGCTCACGGGGGGGCTATCAGCCCCAGCATTTT
CASSRGGYQPQHF
>TRBJ1-1|-|-|TRBV6-1
TGTGCCAGCAGAGACGCCGGGGGATTGAACACTGAAGCTTTCTTT
CASRDAGGLNTEAFF